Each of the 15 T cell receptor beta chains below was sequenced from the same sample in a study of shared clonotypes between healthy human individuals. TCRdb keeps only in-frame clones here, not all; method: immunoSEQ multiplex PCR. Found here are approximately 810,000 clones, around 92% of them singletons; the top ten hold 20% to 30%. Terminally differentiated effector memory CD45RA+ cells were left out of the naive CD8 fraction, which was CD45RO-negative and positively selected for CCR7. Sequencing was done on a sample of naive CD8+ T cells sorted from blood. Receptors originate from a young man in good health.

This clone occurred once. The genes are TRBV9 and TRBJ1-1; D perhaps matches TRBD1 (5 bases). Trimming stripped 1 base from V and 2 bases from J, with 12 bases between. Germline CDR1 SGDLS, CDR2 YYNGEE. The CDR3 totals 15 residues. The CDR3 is CASSVSGTGNTEAFF. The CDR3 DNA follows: TGTGCCAGCAGCGTATCCGGGACGGGTAACACTGAAGCTTTCTTT.

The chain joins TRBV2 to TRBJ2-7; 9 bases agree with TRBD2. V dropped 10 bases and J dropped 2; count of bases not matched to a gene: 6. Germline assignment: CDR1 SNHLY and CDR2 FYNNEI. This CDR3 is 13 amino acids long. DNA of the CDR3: TGTGCCACCCTAGCGGGACGAACCTACGAGCAGTACTTC. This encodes CATLAGRTYEQYF.

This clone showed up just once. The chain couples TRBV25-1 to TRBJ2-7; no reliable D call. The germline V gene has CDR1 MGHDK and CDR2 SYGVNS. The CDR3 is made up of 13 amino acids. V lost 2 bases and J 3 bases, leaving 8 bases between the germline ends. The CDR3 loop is CASSERSYYEQYF. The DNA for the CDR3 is TGTGCCAGCAGTGAACGAAGCTACTACGAGCAGTACTTC.

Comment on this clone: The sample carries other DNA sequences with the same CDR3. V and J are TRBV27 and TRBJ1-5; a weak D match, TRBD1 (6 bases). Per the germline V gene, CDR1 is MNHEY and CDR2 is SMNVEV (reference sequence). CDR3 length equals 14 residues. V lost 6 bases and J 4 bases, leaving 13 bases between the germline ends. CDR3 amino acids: CASSLLGGNQPQHF. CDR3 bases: TGTGCCAGCAGCCTTTTAGGGGGAAATCAGCCCCAGCATTTT.

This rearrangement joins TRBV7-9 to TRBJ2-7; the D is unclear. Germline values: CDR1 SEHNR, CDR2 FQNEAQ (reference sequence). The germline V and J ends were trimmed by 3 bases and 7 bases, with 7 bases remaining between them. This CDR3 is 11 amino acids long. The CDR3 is CASSFTQEQYF. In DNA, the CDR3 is TGTGCCAGCAGCTTCACTCAGGAGCAGTACTTC. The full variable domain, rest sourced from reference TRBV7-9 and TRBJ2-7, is DTGVSQNPRHKITKRGQNVTFRCDPISEHNRLYWYRQTLGQGPEFLTYFQNEAQLEKSRLLSDRFSAERPKGSFSTLEIQRTEQGDSAMYLCASSFTQEQYFGPGTRLTVT.

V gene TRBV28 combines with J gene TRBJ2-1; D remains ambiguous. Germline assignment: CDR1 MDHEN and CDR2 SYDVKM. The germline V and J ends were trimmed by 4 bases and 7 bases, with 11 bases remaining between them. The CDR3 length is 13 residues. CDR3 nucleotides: TGTGCCAGCAGTTACGGTCCCGTGAATGAGCAGTTCTTC. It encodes CASSYGPVNEQFF.

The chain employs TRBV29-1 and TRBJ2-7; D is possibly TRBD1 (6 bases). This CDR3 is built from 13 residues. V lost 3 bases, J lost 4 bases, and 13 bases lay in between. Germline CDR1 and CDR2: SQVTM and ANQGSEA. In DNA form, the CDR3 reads TGCAGCGTTGATGAGGGGGAAGGGTACGAGCAGTACTTC. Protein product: CSVDEGEGYEQYF.

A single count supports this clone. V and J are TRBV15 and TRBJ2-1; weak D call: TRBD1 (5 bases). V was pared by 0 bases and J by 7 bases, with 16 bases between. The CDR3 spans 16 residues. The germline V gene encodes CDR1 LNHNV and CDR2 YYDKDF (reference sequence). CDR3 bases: TGTGCCACCAGCAGAGACGTACAGGACCGATTTAATGAGCAGTTCTTC. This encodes CATSRDVQDRFNEQFF.

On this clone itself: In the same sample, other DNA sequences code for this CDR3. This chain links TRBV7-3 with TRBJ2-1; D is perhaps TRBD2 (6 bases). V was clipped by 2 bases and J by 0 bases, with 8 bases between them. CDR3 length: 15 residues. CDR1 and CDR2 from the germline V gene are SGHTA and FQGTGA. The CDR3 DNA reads TGTGCCAGCAGCTTATACGGGAGCTCCTACAATGAGCAGTTCTTC. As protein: CASSLYGSSYNEQFF. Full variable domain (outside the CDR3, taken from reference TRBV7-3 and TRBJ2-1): GAGVSQTPSNKVTEKGKYVELRCDPISGHTALYWYRQSLGQGPEFLIYFQGTGAADDSGLPNDRFFAVRPEGSVSTLKIQRTERGDSAVYLCASSLYGSSYNEQFFGPGTRLTVL.

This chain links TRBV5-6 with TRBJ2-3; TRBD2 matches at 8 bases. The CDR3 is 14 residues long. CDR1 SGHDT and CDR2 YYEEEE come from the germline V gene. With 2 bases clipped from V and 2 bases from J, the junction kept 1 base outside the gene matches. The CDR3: CASSLLADTDTQYF. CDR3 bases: TGTGCCAGCAGCTTACTAGCGGACACAGATACGCAGTATTTT. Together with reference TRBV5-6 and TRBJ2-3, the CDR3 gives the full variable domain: DAGVTQSPTHLIKTRGQQVTLRCSPKSGHDTVSWYQQALGQGPQFIFQYYEEEERQRGNFPDRFSGHQFPNYSSELNVNALLLGDSALYLCASSLLADTDTQYFGPGTRLTVL.

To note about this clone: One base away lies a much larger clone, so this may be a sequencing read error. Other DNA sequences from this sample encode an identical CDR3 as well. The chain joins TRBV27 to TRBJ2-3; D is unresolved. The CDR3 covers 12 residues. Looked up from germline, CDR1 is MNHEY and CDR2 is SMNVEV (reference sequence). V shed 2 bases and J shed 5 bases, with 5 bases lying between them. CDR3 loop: CASSLLGDTQYF. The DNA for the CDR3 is TGTGCCAGCAGTTTACTCGGAGATACGCAGTATTTT.

CDR3: CSVAPVLGLAQETQYF. In nucleotides, the CDR3 is TGCAGCGTGGCCCCGGTTCTGGGACTAGCCCAAGAGACCCAGTACTTC. V and J are TRBV29-1 and TRBJ2-5; 9 bases map to TRBD2. CDR1 SQVTM and CDR2 ANQGSEA come from the germline V gene. This CDR3 has 16 amino acids. Unmatched junction bases numbered 12, after V lost 6 bases and J lost 1 base.

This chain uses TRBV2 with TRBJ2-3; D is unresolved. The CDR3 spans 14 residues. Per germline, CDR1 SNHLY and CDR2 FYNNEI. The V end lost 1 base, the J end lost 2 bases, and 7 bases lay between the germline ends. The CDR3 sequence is CASSEGAFTDTQYF. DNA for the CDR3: TGTGCCAGCAGTGAAGGCGCCTTCACAGATACGCAGTATTTT.

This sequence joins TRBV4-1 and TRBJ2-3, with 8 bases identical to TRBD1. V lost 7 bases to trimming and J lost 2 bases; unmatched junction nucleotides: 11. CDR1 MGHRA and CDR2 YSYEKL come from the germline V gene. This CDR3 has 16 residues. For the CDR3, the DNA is TGCGCCAGCACCGCAGGGGGCAGGGATCTCACAGATACGCAGTATTTT. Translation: CASTAGGRDLTDTQYF.

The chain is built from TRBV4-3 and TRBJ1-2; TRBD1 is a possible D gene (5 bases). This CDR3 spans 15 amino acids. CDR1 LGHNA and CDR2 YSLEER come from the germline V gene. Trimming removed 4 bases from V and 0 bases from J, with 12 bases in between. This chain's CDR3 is CASSLDTQANYGYTF. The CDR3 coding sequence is TGCGCCAGCAGCCTTGATACACAGGCTAACTATGGCTACACCTTC.